Included here is one TCR beta chain sequence, with context. Antigen specificity is unknown. The PCR was carried out with 60 Vbeta primers and 13 Jbeta primers. Per the authors' pipeline: In a later analysis, of 80 million or so unique beta chains, about 10 million appeared in at least two donors. The data were produced by immunoSEQ multiplex PCR, yet TCRdb's version contains in-frame clones alone and is incomplete. V and J calls and clone size are copied from that table; D and trimming were computed from the DNA. Of approximately 70,000 clones detected, about three quarters appear once; the ten largest clones hold about 9.6%. The record originates from a study of cytomegalovirus exposure and HLA in healthy donors. Study-wide results and limits: TCR beta sequences numbering under 20,000 were associated with HLA alleles at 0.05 false discovery rate in a later analysis. A classifier reportedly called cytomegalovirus status with high sensitivity and specificity.

The source of this sequence is a man aged 35-49 years in good health and CMV-seronegative. The sequenced sample was PBMCs.

In DNA, the CDR3 is TGCGCCAGCAGCTCAACGCGGGACAGGACTAGCGGGAGTTACGAGCAGTACTTC. Translating gives CASSSTRDRTSGSYEQYF. The chain recombines TRBV5-1 with TRBJ2-7, with 13 bases identical to TRBD2. In germline, CDR1 is SGHRS, CDR2 YFSETQ. The CDR3 loop spans 18 amino acids. J was trimmed by 4 bases and V by 3 bases; bases with no gene match: 13. The full variable domain, rest sourced from reference TRBV5-1 and TRBJ2-7, is KAGVTQTPRYLIKTRGQQVTLSCSPISGHRSVSWYQQTPGQGLQFLFEYFSETQRNKGNFPGRFSGRQFSNSRSEMNVSTLELGDSALYLCASSSTRDRTSGSYEQYFGPGTRLTVT.